This paragraph reports one T cell receptor beta chain. The antigen is unknown. This sample is drawn from a study of shared clonotypes between healthy human individuals. About the study: CD4 naive cells filled three plates per donor, CD4 memory three, CD8 naive two and CD8 memory one. General study points: Large sequencing depth failed to make sorted-subset sequencing complete, rarefaction showed.

The input for sorted-subset replicate PCRs was approximately 210 ng DNA, 25,000 to 35,000 T cell genomes. Profiling relied on immunoSEQ multiplex PCR, and the TCRdb table lists in-frame clones only, not all of them. This table holds about 1 million clones, about 70% found once. This CDR3 is built from 15 residues. CDR1 and CDR2 from the germline V gene are SGHTA and FQGTGA. Between the trimmed V and J ends, which lost 5 bases and 4 bases, there was a span of 17 bases. Material for sequencing was memory CD4+ T cells sorted from blood. Regarding subset: CD45RA-negative fraction. The J gene is TRBJ1-1, the V gene TRBV7-3; TRBD1 might be the D (5 bases). The sequence was obtained from a young man in good health. The CDR3 nucleotides read TGTGCCAGCAGCCTTTCGATGGGCCAGGGCACTGAAGCTTTCTTT. It encodes CASSLSMGQGTEAFF.